This T cell receptor (beta chain) emerged from a study of regulatory T cells in long-lasting Graves disease. Study-level information: Patients with persistent Graves' disease had over 5 years of antithyroid drugs and persistent TSH receptor antibodies.

This clonotype was counted only a few times. TCR beta libraries were built with iRepertoire HTBI primers and Arm-PCR of CDR3 regions. TCRdb called the multiplex PCR reads again in MiXCR, with one record for every CDR3 protein. In the table there are about 660,000 distinct CDR3 sequences, 25% to 35% of which are singletons. V was cut by 7 bases and J by 1 base, with 16 bases left in between. The CDR3 has 15 residues. Noted time point: persistent/refractory GD, antithyroid drugs over 5 years with positive TRAb. Making the TCR library involved RNA that had been extracted from PBMCs. The sequence came from a female donor with Graves disease. The chain combines TRBV12-3 or TRBV12-4 with TRBJ1-1, with a possible D match to TRBD1 (6 bases). The material sequenced was peripheral blood mononuclear cells (PBMCs), taken when the disease was refractory, from a patient treated with antithyroid drugs. In DNA form, the CDR3 reads TGTGCCAGCATCAGGGGCCTTGTAGGGAACACTGAAGCTTTCTTT. As protein: CASIRGLVGNTEAFF.